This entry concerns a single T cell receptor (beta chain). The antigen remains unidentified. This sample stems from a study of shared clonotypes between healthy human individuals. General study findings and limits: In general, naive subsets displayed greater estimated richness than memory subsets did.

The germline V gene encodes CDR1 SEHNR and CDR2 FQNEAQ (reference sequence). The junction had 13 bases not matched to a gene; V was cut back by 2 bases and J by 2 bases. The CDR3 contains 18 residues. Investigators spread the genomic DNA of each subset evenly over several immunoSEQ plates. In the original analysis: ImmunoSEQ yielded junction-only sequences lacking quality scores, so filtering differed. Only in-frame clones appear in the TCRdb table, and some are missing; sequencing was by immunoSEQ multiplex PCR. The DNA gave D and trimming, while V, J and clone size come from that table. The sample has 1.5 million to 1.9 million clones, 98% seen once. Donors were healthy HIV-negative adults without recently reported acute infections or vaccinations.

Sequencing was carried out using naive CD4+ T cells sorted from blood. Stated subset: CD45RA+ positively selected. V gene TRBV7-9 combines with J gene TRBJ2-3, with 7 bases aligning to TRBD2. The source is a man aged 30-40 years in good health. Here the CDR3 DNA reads TGTGCCAGCAGCTTAACCCCTGCGGGAGTCCACTACACAGATACGCAGTATTTT. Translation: CASSLTPAGVHYTDTQYF.